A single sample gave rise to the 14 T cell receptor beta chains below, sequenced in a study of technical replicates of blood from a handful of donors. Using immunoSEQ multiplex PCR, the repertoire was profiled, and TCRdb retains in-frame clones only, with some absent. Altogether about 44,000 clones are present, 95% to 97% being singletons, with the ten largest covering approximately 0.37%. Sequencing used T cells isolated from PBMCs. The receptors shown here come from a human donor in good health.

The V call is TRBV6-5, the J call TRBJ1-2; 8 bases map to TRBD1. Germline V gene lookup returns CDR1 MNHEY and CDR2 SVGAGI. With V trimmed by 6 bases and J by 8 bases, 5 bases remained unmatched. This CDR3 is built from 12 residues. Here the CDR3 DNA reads TGTGCCAGCAGACCAGGGGGCTGGGGCTACACCTTC. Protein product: CASRPGGWGYTF.

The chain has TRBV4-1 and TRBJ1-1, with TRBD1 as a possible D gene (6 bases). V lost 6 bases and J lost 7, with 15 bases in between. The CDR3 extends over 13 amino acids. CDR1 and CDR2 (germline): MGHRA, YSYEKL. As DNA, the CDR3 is TGCGCCAGCAGAGGAACACAGGGTAGTGAAGCTTTCTTT. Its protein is CASRGTQGSEAFF.

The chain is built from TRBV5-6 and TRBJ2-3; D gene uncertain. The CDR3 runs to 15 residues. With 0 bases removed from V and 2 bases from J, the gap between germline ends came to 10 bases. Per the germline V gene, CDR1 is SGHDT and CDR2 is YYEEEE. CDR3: CASSLVAGSTDTQYF. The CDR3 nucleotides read TGTGCCAGCAGCTTGGTAGCCGGTTCCACAGATACGCAGTATTTT.

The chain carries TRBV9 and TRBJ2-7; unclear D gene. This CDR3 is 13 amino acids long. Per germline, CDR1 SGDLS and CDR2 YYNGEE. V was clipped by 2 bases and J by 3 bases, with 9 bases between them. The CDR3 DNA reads TGTGCCAGCAGCGTTGGGCAGAGCTACGAGCAGTACTTC. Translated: CASSVGQSYEQYF.

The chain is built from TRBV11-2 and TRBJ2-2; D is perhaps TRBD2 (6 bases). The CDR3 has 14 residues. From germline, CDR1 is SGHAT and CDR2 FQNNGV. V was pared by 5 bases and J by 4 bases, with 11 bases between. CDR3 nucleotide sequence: TGTGCCAGCAGCCCTGCGGGGTCCACCGGGGAGCTGTTTTTT. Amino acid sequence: CASSPAGSTGELFF.

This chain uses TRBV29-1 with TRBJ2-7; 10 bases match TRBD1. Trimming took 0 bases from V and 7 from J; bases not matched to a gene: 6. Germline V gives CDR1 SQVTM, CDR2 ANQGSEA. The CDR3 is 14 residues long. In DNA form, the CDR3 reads TGCAGCGTTGAAGATAGGGACAGGGGTCGGGAGCAGTACTTC. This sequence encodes CSVEDRDRGREQYF.

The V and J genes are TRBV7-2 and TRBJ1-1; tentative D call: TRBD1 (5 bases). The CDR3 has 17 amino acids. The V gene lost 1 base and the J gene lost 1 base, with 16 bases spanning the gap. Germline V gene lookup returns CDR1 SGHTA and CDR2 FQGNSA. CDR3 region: CASSLGWLAGQNTEAFF. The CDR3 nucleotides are TGTGCCAGCAGCTTAGGCTGGCTGGCAGGGCAGAACACTGAAGCTTTCTTT.

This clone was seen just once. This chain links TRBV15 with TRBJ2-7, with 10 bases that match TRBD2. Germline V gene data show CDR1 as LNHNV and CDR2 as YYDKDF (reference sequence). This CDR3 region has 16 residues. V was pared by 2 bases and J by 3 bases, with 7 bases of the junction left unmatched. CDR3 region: CATSRITSGAYYEQYF. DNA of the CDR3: TGTGCCACCAGCAGAATAACTAGCGGGGCCTACTACGAGCAGTACTTC.

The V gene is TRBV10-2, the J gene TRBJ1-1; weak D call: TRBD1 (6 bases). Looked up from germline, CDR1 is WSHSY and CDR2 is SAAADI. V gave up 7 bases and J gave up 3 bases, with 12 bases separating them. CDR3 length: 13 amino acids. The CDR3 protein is CASTQGWDTEAFF. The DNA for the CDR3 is TGCGCCAGCACGCAGGGGTGGGACACTGAAGCTTTCTTT.

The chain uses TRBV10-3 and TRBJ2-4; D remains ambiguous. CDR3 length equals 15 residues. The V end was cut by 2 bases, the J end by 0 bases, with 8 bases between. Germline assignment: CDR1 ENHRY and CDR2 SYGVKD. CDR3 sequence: CAISEGVGAKNIQYF. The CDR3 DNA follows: TGTGCCATCAGTGAGGGAGTGGGAGCCAAAAACATTCAGTACTTC.

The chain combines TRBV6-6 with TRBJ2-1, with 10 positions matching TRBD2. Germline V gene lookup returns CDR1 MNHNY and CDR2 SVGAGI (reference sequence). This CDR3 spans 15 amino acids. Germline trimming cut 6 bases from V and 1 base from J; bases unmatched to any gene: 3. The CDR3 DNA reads TGTGCCAGCAGCCTAGCGGGAGTATCCTACAATGAGCAGTTCTTC. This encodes CASSLAGVSYNEQFF.

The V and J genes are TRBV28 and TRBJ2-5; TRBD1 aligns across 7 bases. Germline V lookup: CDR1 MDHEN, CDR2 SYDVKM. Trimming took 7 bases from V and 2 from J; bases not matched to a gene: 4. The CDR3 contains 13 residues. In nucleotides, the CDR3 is TGTGCCAGCAAGGGGGACAGTCAAGAGACCCAGTACTTC. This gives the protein CASKGDSQETQYF.

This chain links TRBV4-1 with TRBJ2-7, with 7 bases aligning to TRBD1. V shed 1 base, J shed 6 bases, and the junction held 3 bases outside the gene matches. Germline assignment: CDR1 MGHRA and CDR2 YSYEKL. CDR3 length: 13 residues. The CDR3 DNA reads TGCGCCAGCAGCCAAGTGGGACAGCTCGAGCAGTACTTC. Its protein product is CASSQVGQLEQYF.

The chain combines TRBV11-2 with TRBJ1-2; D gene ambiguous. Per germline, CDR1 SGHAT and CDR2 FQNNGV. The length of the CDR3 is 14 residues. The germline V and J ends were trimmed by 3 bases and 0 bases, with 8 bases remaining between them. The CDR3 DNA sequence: TGTGCCAGCAGCTTGGGCAATGCTAACTATGGCTACACCTTC. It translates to CASSLGNANYGYTF.